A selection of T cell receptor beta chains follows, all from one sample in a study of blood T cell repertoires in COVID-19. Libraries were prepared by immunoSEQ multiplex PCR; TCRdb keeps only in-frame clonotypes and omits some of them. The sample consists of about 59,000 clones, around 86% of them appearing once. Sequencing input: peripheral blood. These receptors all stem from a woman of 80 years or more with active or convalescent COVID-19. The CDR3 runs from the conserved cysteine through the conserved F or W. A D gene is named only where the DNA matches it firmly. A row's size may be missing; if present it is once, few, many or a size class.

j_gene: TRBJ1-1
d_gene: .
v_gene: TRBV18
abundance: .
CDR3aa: CASSQGRRNTEAFF
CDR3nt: TGTGCCAGCTCCCAGGGAAGGAGGAACACTGAAGCTTTCTTT

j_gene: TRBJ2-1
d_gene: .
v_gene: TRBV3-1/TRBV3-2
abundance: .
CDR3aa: CASSQEALFNEQFF
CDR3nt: TGTGCCAGCAGCCAAGAAGCATTATTCAATGAGCAGTTCTTC

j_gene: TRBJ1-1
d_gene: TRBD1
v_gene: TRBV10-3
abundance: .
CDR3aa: CAISDRGTDTEAFF
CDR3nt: TGTGCCATCAGTGACAGGGGGACGGACACTGAAGCTTTCTTT

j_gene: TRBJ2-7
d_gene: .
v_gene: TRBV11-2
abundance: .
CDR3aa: CASSLLQGPYEQYF
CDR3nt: TGTGCCAGCAGCTTACTTCAGGGCCCCTACGAGCAGTACTTC

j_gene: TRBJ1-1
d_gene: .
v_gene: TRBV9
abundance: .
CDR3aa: CASRPRLANTEAFF
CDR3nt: TGTGCCAGCAGACCCCGTTTGGCGAACACTGAAGCTTTCTTT

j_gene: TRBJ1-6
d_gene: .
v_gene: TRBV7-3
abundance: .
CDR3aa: CASSYTGKGAPLHF
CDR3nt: TGTGCCAGCAGCTACACAGGGAAAGGGGCACCCCTCCACTTT

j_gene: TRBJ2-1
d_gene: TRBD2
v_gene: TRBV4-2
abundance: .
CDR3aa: CASSQGDLSGGVGNEQFF
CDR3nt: TGTGCCAGCAGCCAAGGGGACCTTAGCGGGGGGGTCGGAAATGAGCAGTTCTTC

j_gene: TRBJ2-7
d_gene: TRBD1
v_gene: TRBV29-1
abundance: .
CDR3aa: CSVKPDRAFYEQYF
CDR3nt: TGCAGCGTTAAACCGGACAGGGCATTCTACGAGCAGTACTTC

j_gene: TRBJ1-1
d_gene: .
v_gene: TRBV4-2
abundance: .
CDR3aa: CASSQDRTYTEAFF
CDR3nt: TGTGCCAGCAGCCAAGATCGAACATACACTGAAGCTTTCTTT

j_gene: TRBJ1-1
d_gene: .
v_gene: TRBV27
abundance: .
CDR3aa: CASSSRDTRKAFF
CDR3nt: TGTGCCAGCAGTTCCCGGGACACCCGAAAAGCTTTCTTT

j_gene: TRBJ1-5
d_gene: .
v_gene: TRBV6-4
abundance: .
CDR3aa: CASRRDVKPQHF
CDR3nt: TGTGCCAGCAGGAGGGATGTCAAACCCCAGCATTTT

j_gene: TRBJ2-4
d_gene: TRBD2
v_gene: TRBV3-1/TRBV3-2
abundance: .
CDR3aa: CASSQVSGGLGNIQYF
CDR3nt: TGTGCCAGCAGCCAAGTGTCGGGGGGGCTTGGAAACATTCAGTACTTC

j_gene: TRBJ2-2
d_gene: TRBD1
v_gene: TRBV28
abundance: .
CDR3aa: CASKFYRGRGELFF
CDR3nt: TGTGCCAGCAAATTTTACAGGGGGCGCGGGGAGCTGTTTTTT

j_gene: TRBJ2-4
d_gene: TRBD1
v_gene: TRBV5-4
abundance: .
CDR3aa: CASSDDRGLGIQYF
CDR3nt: TGTGCCAGCAGCGATGACAGGGGGCTCGGCATTCAGTACTTC

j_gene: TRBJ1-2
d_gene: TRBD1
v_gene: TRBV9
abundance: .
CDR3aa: CASSEGTGWKVDYGYTF
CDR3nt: TGTGCCAGCAGCGAGGGGACAGGGTGGAAGGTGGACTATGGCTACACCTTC

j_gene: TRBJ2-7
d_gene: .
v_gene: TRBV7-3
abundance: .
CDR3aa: CASSLKGGSSYEQYF
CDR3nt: TGTGCCAGCAGCTTAAAGGGGGGGAGCTCCTACGAGCAGTACTTC

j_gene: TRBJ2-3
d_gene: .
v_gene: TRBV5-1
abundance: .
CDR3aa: CASSLGGQISTDTQYF
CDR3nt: TGCGCCAGCAGCTTGGGTGGACAGATTAGCACAGATACGCAGTATTTT

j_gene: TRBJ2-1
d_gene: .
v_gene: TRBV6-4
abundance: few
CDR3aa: CASSVSSLNEQFF
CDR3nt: TGTGCCAGCAGTGTCTCAAGCCTCAATGAGCAGTTCTTC

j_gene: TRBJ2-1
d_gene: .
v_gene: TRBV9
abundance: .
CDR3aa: CASSEFQGQGEQFF
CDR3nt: TGTGCCAGCAGCGAATTTCAGGGGCAGGGTGAGCAGTTCTTC

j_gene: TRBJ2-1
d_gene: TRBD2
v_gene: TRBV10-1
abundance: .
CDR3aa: CASSETLTSGGPPWNEQFF
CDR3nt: TGCGCCAGCAGTGAGACACTGACTAGCGGGGGCCCGCCGTGGAATGAGCAGTTCTTC

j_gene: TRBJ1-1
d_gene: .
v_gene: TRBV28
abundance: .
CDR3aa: CASSFRGPRFAEAFF
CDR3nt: TGTGCCAGCAGTTTTCGGGGTCCCAGGTTTGCTGAAGCTTTCTTT

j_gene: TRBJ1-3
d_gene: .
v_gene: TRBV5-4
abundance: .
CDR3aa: CASSEGVSGNTIYF
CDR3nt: TGTGCCAGCAGCGAAGGGGTCTCGGGAAACACCATATATTTT

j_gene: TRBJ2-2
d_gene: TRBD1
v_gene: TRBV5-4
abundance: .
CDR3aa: CASSHPLPRQGATGELFF
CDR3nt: TGTGCCAGCAGCCACCCACTACCTAGACAGGGGGCGACCGGGGAGCTGTTTTTT

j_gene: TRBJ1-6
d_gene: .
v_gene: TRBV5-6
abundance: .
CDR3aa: CASSLGATSYNSPLHF
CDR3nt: TGTGCCAGCAGCTTGGGTGCTACCTCCTATAATTCACCCCTCCACTTT

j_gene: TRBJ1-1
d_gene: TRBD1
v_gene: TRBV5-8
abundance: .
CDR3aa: CASHLQGPNTEAFF
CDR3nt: TGTGCCAGCCACCTACAGGGGCCGAACACTGAAGCTTTCTTT

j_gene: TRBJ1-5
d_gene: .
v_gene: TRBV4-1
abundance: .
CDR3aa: CASNPGGPDQPQHF
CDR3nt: TGCGCCAGCAACCCCGGGGGACCGGATCAGCCCCAGCATTTT

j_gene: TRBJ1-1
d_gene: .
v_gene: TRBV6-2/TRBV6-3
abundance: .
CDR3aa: CASSRPPSGVNTEAFF
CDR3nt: TGTGCCAGCAGTCGCCCACCCTCAGGGGTGAACACTGAAGCTTTCTTT

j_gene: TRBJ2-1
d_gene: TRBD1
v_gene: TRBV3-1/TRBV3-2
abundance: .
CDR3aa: CASSQMGQGSLEQFF
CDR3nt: TGTGCCAGCAGCCAAATGGGACAGGGAAGTCTTGAGCAGTTCTTC

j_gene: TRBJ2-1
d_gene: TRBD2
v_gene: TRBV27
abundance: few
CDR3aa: CASSSLSGGAGEQFF
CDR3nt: TGTGCCAGCAGTTCGCTTAGCGGGGGGGCGGGTGAGCAGTTCTTC

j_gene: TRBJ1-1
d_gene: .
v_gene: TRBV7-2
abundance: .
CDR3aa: CASSLQGLNTEAFF
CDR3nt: TGTGCCAGCAGCTTACAGGGATTGAACACTGAAGCTTTCTTT

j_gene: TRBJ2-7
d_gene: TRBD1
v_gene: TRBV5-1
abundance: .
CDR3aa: CASSLLGTGGDEQYF
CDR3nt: TGCGCCAGCAGCTTGCTCGGGACAGGGGGGGACGAGCAGTACTTC

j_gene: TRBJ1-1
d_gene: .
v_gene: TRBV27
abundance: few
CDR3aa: CASTPRGTTEAFF
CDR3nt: TGTGCCAGCACCCCCCGGGGGACCACTGAAGCTTTCTTT

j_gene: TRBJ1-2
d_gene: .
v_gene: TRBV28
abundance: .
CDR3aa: CASSFLVGTGGGYTF
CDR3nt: TGTGCCAGCAGTTTCCTCGTAGGAACAGGCGGCGGCTACACCTTC

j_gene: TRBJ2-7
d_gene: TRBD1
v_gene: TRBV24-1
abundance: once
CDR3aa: CATSDTRAGTGGAYEQYF
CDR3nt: TGTGCCACCAGTGATACCCGAGCGGGGACAGGGGGCGCCTACGAGCAGTACTTC

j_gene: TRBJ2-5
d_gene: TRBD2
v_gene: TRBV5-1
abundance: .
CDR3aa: CASSLAPGGGGETQYF
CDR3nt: TGCGCCAGCAGCTTGGCCCCGGGGGGTGGTGGAGAGACCCAGTACTTC

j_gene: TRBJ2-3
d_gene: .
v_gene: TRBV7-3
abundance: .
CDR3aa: CASSPGRGDTQYF
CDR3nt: TGTGCCAGCAGCCCCGGCAGGGGCGATACGCAGTATTTT

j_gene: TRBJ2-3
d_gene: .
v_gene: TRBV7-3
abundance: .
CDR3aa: CASSPNLAGRRATDTQYF
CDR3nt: TGTGCCAGCAGCCCCAACCTGGCAGGGCGTCGGGCCACAGATACGCAGTATTTT

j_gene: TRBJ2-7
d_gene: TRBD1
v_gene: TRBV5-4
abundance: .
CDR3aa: CASSPPGQGGYEQYF
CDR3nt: TGTGCCAGCAGCCCTCCGGGACAGGGGGGCTACGAGCAGTACTTC

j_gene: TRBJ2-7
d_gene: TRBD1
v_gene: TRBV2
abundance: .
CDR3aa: CASRTGTVVHEQYF
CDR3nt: TGTGCCAGCAGAACCGGGACAGTTGTTCACGAGCAGTACTTC

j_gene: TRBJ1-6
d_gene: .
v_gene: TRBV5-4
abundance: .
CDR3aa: CASSFRLRTSISYNSPLHF
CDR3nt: TGTGCCAGCAGCTTTCGTTTACGGACATCGATCTCCTATAATTCACCCCTCCACTTT

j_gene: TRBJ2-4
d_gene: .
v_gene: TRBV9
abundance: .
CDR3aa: CASSAGVQNIQYF
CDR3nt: TGTGCCAGCAGCGCAGGGGTCCAAAACATTCAGTACTTC

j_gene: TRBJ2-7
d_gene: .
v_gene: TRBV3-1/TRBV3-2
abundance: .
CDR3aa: CASSQDRGSYEQYF
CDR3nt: TGTGCCAGCAGCCAAGATCGGGGCTCCTACGAGCAGTACTTC

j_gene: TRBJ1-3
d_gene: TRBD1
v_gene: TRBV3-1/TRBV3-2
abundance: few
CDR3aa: CASSQDLQGAGPSGNTIYF
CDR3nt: TGTGCCAGCAGCCAAGATCTCCAGGGGGCTGGGCCCTCTGGAAACACCATATATTTT

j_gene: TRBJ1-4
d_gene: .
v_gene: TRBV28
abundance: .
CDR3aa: CASSTPRDGGREKLFF
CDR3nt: TGTGCCAGCAGCACTCCCCGGGACGGGGGGCGTGAAAAACTGTTTTTT

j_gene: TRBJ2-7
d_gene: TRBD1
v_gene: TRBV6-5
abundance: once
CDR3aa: CASTPGQGVSYEQYF
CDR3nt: TGTGCCAGCACCCCCGGACAGGGGGTCTCCTACGAGCAGTACTTC

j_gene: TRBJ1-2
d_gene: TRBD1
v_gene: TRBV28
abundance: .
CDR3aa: CASSLQDRNYGYTF
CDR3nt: TGTGCCAGCAGTCTCCAGGACAGGAACTATGGCTACACCTTC

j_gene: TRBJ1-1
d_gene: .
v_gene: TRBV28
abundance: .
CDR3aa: CASSPQDRMNTEAFF
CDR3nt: TGTGCCAGCAGTCCACAGGATCGGATGAACACTGAAGCTTTCTTT

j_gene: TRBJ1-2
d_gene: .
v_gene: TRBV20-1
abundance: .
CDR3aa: CSASGGVYGYTF
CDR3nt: TGCAGTGCTAGTGGCGGCGTCTATGGCTACACCTTC